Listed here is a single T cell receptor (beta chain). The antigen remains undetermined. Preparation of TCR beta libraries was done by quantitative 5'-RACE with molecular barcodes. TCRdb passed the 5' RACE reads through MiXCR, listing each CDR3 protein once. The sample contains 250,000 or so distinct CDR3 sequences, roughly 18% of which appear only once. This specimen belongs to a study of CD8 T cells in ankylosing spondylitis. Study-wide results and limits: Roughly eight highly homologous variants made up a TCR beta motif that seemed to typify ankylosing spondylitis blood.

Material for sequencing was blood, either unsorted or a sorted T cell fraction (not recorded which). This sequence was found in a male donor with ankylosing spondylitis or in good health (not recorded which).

CDR3 coding DNA: TGCGCCAGCAGCCAAGATGTAGGGCTTCTGCCCCACAATGAGCAGTTCTTC. Amino acids: CASSQDVGLLPHNEQFF. V usage is TRBV4-1 and J usage is TRBJ2-1; D is ambiguous. V was clipped by 0 bases and J by 5 bases, with 17 bases between them. Germline CDR1 reads MGHRA; CDR2 reads YSYEKL. The CDR3 is 17 residues long.